The rows below give T cell receptor beta chains drawn from one sample of a study of identical twins. TCRdb processed the 5' RACE reads anew with MiXCR; each CDR3 protein has one entry. The sample has 550,000 to 800,000 distinct CDR3 sequences, roughly 7.1% seen once. The data were also submitted as part of a second study, on yellow fever vaccine responses in identical twins.

Material: PBMCs. All receptors derive from a young woman in good health. Both conserved end residues are part of each CDR3. D genes are given only for firm matches. Only part of the rows carry a size: once, few, many, or a class if the clone is expanded.

j_call clone_size v_call d_call cdr3_nt cdr3_aa
TRBJ1-1 few TRBV6-1 - TGTGCCAGCAGTGAAGTAAGGAAGACTGAAGCTTTCTTT CASSEVRKTEAFF
TRBJ1-1 many TRBV14 - TGTGCCAGCAGCCCAATAACGAGTATAACTGAAGCTTTCTTT CASSPITSITEAFF
TRBJ2-2 many TRBV4-1 - TGCGCCAGCAGCCAAGGGGACTACACCGGGGAGCTGTTTTTT CASSQGDYTGELFF
TRBJ2-1 - TRBV9 - TGTGCCAGCAACCCATATAGCGACGGCTCCTACAATGAGCAGTTCTTC CASNPYSDGSYNEQFF
TRBJ1-1 - TRBV27 - TGTGCCAGCAGTCCTACTCTTCTTTTCACTGAAGCTTTCTTT CASSPTLLFTEAFF
TRBJ2-5 - TRBV14 - TGTGCCAGCAGCCAGACCCCCGGGGTGGTGGGAGAGACCCAGTACTTC CASSQTPGVVGETQYF
TRBJ1-1 many TRBV12-3/TRBV12-4 - TGCGCCAGCACTGGGGGCACTGAAGCTTTCTTT CASTGGTEAFF
TRBJ2-3 - TRBV6-2/TRBV6-3 - TGTGCCAGCAGTTACTCGGCGACTAGCACAGATACGCAGTATTTT CASSYSATSTDTQYF
TRBJ1-2 many TRBV7-3 TRBD1 TGTGCCAGCAGCTTAGGTGGGACAGACCACCACACCTTC CASSLGGTDHHTF
TRBJ2-5 few TRBV20-1 TRBD2 TGCAGTGCTAGGCCGACTAGCGGGGGGCCTATTAGAGAGACCCAGTACTTC CSARPTSGGPIRETQYF
TRBJ1-1 - TRBV3-1 - TGTGCCAGCACCAAAGAGCCTCAGGGCGCGAACACTGAAGCTTTCTTT CASTKEPQGANTEAFF
TRBJ1-2 few TRBV20-1 - TGCAGTGCTAGAGATTTGGGAGTCTATGGCTACACCTTC CSARDLGVYGYTF
TRBJ2-3 many TRBV5-6 TRBD2 TGTGCCAGCAGCTTGCGACTAGCGGGGGGGCTGAGCACAGATACGCAGTATTTT CASSLRLAGGLSTDTQYF
TRBJ1-2 few TRBV5-1 - TGCGCCAGCAGCTACCCCCCAGAGGGATCTTCTGGCTACACCTTC CASSYPPEGSSGYTF